The next 15 T cell receptor beta chains were all read from a single sample in a study of blood T cell repertoires in COVID-19. TCRdb's table, derived via immunoSEQ multiplex PCR, lists solely in-frame clones and lacks some. Of about 220,000 clones listed, around 85% are singletons. The material sequenced was PBMCs or T cells enriched from blood (not recorded which). These receptors came from a woman aged 40-49 years with acute COVID-19.

This rearrangement joins TRBV29-1 to TRBJ1-2, with 9 bases aligning to TRBD1. The ends lost 0 bases at V and 2 bases at J; junction bases unmatched: 10. Germline values: CDR1 SQVTM, CDR2 ANQGSEA. The CDR3 extends over 17 amino acids. CDR3 DNA: TGCAGCGTTGAAGATCCACTACAGGGGGCAGTCAACTATGGCTACACCTTC. It yields the protein CSVEDPLQGAVNYGYTF.

The genes are TRBV6-5 and TRBJ1-1, with TRBD1 matching 10 bases. The junction had 3 bases not matched to a gene; V was cut back by 7 bases and J by 4 bases. The CDR3 sequence is 13 residues long. Germline values: CDR1 MNHEY, CDR2 SVGAGI. The CDR3 region is CASTGQGVTEAFF. The DNA of the CDR3 is TGTGCCAGCACCGGACAGGGGGTCACTGAAGCTTTCTTT.

The CDR3 region has the DNA TGTGCCAGCAGTTTTCGACTCTCCTACGAGCAGTACTTC. It encodes CASSFRLSYEQYF. V usage is TRBV12-3 or TRBV12-4 and J usage is TRBJ2-7; D ambiguous. The CDR3 totals 13 residues. With 3 bases removed from V and 0 bases from J, the gap between germline ends came to 6 bases.

The chain uses TRBV3-1 (or the pseudogene TRBV3-2) and TRBJ2-7; D is undetermined. The germline gives CDR1 LGHDT, CDR2 YNNKEL (reference sequence). CDR3 length: 14 residues. The germline V and J ends were trimmed by 5 bases and 5 bases, with 16 bases remaining between them. As DNA, the CDR3 is TGTGCCAGCAGCTCAGGATTAAGTATCCACGAGCAGTACTTC. It encodes CASSSGLSIHEQYF.

The chain is built from TRBV24-1 and TRBJ2-1, with 13 bases fitting TRBD2. The CDR3 has 22 amino acids. Per the germline V gene, CDR1 is KGHDR and CDR2 is SFDVKD. J lost 0 bases, V lost 5 bases, and 18 bases had no gene match. The CDR3: CATSAGPFPLAGGPSSYNEQFF. CDR3 sequence (DNA): TGTGCCACCAGTGCGGGGCCCTTCCCACTAGCGGGAGGGCCTAGCTCCTACAATGAGCAGTTCTTC.

The V gene is TRBV5-5, the J gene TRBJ1-2, with TRBD1 matching 10 bases. Germline CDR1 SGHKS, CDR2 YYEKEE (reference sequence). V shed 3 bases, J shed 5 bases, and the junction held 7 bases outside the gene matches. The CDR3 loop spans 15 amino acids. CDR3 nucleotide sequence: TGTGCCAGCAGCTCGAGAGGACAGGGGGAATATGGCTACACCTTC. This gives the protein CASSSRGQGEYGYTF. The entire variable domain, with the rest obtained from reference TRBV5-5 and TRBJ1-2, is as follows: DAGVTQSPTHLIKTRGQQVTLRCSPISGHKSVSWYQQVLGQGPQFIFQYYEKEERGRGNFPDRFSARQFPNYSSELNVNALLLGDSALYLCASSSRGQGEYGYTFGSGTRLTVV.

The rearrangement uses TRBV27 and TRBJ1-1, with D perhaps TRBD1 (6 bases). This CDR3 contains 14 residues. V lost 3 bases and J 4 bases, leaving 12 bases between the germline ends. The germline V gene has CDR1 MNHEY and CDR2 SMNVEV (reference sequence). CDR3 loop: CASSLFQGSTEAFF. The CDR3 DNA sequence: TGTGCCAGCAGTTTGTTTCAGGGGAGCACTGAAGCTTTCTTT.

The V call is TRBV19, the J call TRBJ1-1; possibly TRBD1 for D (6 bases). Looked up from germline, CDR1 is LNHDA and CDR2 is SQIVND (reference sequence). The CDR3 is made up of 15 amino acids. V was clipped by 5 bases and J by 2 bases, with 15 bases between them. The CDR3 sequence is CASSLGTRRNTEAFF. The CDR3, as DNA: TGTGCCAGTAGTCTCGGGACAAGGCGAAACACTGAAGCTTTCTTT.

V usage is TRBV18 and J usage is TRBJ1-1; a weak D match, TRBD1 (5 bases). This CDR3 comprises 13 residues. Per the germline V gene, CDR1 is KGHSH and CDR2 is LQKENI. The germline V and J ends were trimmed by 2 bases and 3 bases, with 7 bases remaining between them. CDR3 DNA sequence: TGTGCCAGCTCACCAGACAGAGACACTGAAGCTTTCTTT. It yields the protein CASSPDRDTEAFF.

V usage is TRBV2 and J usage is TRBJ1-3; D is uncertain. V lost 3 bases, J lost 0 bases, and 15 bases lay in between. This CDR3 comprises 17 residues. From germline, CDR1 is SNHLY and CDR2 FYNNEI. DNA for the CDR3: TGTGCCAGCAGTGACTGGATTACGGGGAGCTCTGGAAACACCATATATTTT. This gives the protein CASSDWITGSSGNTIYF.

This chain uses TRBV21-1 with TRBJ1-1; no DNA check was done on the table's D call, TRBD1. TRBV21-1 represents a pseudogene. This CDR3 region has 13 residues. As DNA, the CDR3 is TGTGCCAGCAGCAAGAGACATAACACTGAAGCTTTCTTT. Translation: CASSKRHNTEAFF.

This clone was detected only once. This sample includes further DNA sequences coding for the same CDR3. The chain is built from TRBV25-1 and TRBJ2-7; 10 positions match TRBD1. Germline V gene sequence: CDR1 MGHDK, CDR2 SYGVNS. This CDR3 has 13 residues. The J segment lost 4 bases and the V segment lost 8 bases, leaving 5 bases of the junction unmatched. The CDR3 protein is CASRGTGVYEQYF. CDR3 in DNA: TGTGCCAGCCGCGGGACAGGGGTATACGAGCAGTACTTC.

This clone was counted a single time. V gene TRBV28 combines with J gene TRBJ1-2, with 9 bases matching TRBD1. In germline, CDR1 is MDHEN, CDR2 SYDVKM. This CDR3 has 13 residues. V gave up 5 bases and J gave up 6 bases; unmatched junction bases: 4. This CDR3 is CASSPRTGDGYTF. CDR3 DNA: TGTGCCAGCAGTCCCCGGACAGGGGATGGCTACACCTTC.

This sequence joins TRBV7-3 and TRBJ2-2, with 9 nucleotides matching TRBD1. V lost 1 base and J lost 4; bases outside the gene matches: 16. The germline CDR1 and CDR2 sequences are SGHTA and FQGTGA. The CDR3 totals 20 residues. The CDR3, as DNA: TGTGCCAGCAGCTTAAGGGTGTCGACAGGGGGTTTGAGATCCACCGGGGAGCTGTTTTTT. It specifies CASSLRVSTGGLRSTGELFF.

DNA for the CDR3: TGTGCCAGCGTAGGGGACAGGGGGCTTGGCTACACCTTC. It specifies CASVGDRGLGYTF. The J gene is TRBJ1-2, the V gene TRBV2; 12 positions agree with TRBD1. J was trimmed by 7 bases and V by 8 bases; bases with no gene match: 5. Germline V gives CDR1 SNHLY, CDR2 FYNNEI. This CDR3 contains 13 residues.